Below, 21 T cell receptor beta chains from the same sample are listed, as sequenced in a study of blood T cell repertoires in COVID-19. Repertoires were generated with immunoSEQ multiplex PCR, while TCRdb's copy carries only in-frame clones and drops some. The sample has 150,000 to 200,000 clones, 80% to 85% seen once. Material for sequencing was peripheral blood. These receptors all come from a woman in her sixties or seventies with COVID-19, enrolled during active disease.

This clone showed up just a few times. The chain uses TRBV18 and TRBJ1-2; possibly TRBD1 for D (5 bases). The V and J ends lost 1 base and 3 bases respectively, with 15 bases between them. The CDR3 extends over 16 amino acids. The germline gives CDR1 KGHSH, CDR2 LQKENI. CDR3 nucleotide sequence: TGTGCCAGCTCACCACGGGTAGGGGCATCGGACTATGGCTACACCTTC. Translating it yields CASSPRVGASDYGYTF.

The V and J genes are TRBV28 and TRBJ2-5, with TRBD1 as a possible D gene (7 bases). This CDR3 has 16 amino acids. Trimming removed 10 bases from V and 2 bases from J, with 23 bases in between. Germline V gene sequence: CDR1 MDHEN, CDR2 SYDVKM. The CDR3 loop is CATLEGGRGVQETQYF. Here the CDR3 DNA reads TGTGCCACCTTGGAAGGGGGCAGGGGGGTTCAAGAGACCCAGTACTTC.

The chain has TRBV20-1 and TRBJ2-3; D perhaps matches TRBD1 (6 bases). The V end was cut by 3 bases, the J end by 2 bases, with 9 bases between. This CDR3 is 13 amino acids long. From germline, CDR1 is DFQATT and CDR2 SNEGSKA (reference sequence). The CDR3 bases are TGCAGTGCTAGTTCAGGGGCCACAGATACGCAGTATTTT. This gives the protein CSASSGATDTQYF.

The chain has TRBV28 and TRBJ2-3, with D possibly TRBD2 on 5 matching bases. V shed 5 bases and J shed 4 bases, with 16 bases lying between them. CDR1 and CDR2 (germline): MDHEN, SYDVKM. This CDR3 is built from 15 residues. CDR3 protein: CASSLSSGRADTQYF. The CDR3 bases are TGTGCCAGCAGTCTCTCCAGCGGCCGTGCAGATACGCAGTATTTT.

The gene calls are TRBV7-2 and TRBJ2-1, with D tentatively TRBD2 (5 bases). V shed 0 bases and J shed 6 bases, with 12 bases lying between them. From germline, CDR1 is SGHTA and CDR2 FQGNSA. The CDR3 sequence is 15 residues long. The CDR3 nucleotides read TGTGCCAGCAGCTTAGCGTCGGGGTCTGGCAATGAGCAGTTCTTC. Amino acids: CASSLASGSGNEQFF.

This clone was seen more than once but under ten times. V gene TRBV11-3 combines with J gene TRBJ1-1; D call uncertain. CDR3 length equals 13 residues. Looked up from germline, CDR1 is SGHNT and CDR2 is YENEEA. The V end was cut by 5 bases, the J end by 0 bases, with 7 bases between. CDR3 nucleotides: TGTGCCAGCAGCCTGGGAGTGAACACTGAAGCTTTCTTT. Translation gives CASSLGVNTEAFF.

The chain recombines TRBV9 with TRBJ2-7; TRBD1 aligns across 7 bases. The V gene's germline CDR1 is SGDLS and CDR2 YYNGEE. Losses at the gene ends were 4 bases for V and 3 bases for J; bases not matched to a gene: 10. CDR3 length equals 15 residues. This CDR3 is CASSPHRDRVYEQYF. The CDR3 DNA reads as TGTGCCAGCAGCCCCCACAGAGACAGGGTCTACGAGCAGTACTTC.

The CDR3, as DNA: TGTGCCATCAGGCTCCGGGGGGCTGAAGATACGCAGTATTTT. This sequence encodes CAIRLRGAEDTQYF. The rearrangement joins TRBV10-3 to TRBJ2-3; D is possibly TRBD2 (7 bases). Deletions cut 6 bases from V and 5 bases from J, with 15 bases between. CDR3 length equals 14 residues. The V gene's germline CDR1 is ENHRY and CDR2 SYGVKD.

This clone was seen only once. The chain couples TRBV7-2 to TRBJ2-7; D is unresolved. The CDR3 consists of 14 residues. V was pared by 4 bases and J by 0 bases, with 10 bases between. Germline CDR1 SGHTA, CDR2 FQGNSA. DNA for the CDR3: TGTGCCAGCAGCTCGCTTAGGAGCTCCTACGAGCAGTACTTC. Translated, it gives CASSSLRSSYEQYF.

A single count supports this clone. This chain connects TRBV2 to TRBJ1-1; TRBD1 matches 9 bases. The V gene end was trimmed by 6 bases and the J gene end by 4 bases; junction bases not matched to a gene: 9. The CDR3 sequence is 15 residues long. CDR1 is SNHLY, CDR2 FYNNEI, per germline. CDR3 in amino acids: CASRRTGDLGTEAFF. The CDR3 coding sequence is TGTGCCAGCAGAAGGACAGGGGATCTCGGCACTGAAGCTTTCTTT.

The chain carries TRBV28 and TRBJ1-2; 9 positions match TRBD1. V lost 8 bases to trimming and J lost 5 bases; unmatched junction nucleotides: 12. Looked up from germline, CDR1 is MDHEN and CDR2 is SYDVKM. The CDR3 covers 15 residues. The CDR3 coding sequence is TGTGCCAGCGGGGCACCTCGGACAGGGGAATATGGCTACACCTTC. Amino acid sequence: CASGAPRTGEYGYTF.

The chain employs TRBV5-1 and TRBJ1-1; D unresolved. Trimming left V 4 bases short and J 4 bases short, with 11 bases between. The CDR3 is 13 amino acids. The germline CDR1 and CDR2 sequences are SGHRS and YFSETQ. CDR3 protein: CASSREPGTEAFF. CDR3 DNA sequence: TGCGCCAGCAGCCGTGAGCCGGGCACTGAAGCTTTCTTT.

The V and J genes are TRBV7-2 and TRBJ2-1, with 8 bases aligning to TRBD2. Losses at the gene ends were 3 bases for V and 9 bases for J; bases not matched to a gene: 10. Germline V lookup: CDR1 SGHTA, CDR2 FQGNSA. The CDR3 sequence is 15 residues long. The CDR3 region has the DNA TGTGCCAGCAGCTTGGCGGGAGGTAGACTAGGTGAGCAGTTCTTC. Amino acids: CASSLAGGRLGEQFF.

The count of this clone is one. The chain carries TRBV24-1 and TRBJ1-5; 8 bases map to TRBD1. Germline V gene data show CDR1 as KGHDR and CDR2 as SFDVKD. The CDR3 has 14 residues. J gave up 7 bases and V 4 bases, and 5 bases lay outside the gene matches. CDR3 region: CATSDSTGAQPQHF. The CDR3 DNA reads TGTGCCACCAGTGACTCGACAGGGGCCCAGCCCCAGCATTTT.

For the CDR3, the DNA is TGTGCCAGCAGCCAAGGACACAGGGCCTATGAGCAGTTCTTC. Amino acid sequence: CASSQGHRAYEQFF. J is TRBJ2-1 and V is TRBV3-1 (or the pseudogene TRBV3-2); possible D gene TRBD1, 6 bases. V was shortened by 1 base and J by 8 bases, with 12 bases between the two germline ends. The CDR3 spans 14 residues. Germline V lookup: CDR1 LGHDT, CDR2 YNNKEL (reference sequence).

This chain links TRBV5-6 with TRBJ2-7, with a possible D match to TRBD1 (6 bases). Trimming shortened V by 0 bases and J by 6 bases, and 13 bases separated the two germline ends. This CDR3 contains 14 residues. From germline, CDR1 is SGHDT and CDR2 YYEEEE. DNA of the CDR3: TGTGCCAGCAGCTTGGCTCAGGGGACGGGCGAGCAGTACTTC. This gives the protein CASSLAQGTGEQYF.

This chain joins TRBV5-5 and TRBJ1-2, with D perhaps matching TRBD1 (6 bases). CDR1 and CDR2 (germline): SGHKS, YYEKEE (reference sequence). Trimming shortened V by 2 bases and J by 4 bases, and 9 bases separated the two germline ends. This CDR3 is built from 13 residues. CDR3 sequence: CASSFTGFYGYTF. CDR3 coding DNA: TGTGCCAGCAGCTTTACAGGGTTCTATGGCTACACCTTC.

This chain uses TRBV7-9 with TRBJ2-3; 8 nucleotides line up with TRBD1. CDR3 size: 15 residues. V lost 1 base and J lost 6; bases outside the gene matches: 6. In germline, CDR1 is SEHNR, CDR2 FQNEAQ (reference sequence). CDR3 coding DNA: TGTGCCAGCAGCTTAGACGGACAGGGAAGGGATACGCAGTATTTT. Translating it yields CASSLDGQGRDTQYF.

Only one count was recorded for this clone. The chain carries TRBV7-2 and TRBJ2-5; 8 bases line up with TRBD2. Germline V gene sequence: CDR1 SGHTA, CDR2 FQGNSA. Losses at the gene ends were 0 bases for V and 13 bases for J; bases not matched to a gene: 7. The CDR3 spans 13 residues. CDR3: CASSLALSGTSYF. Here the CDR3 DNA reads TGTGCCAGCAGCTTAGCGCTTAGCGGGACCTCGTACTTC.

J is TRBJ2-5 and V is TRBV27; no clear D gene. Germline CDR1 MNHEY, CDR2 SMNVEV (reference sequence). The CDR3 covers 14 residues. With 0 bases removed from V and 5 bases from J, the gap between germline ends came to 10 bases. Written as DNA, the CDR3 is TGTGCCAGCAGTTTATCGTGGAAAGCGGAGACCCAGTACTTC. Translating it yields CASSLSWKAETQYF.

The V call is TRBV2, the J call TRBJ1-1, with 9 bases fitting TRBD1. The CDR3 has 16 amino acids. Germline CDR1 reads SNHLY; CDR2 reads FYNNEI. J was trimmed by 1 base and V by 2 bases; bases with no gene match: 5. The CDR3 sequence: CASSEIPGQGNTEAFF. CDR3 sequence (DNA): TGTGCCAGCAGTGAAATACCGGGACAGGGGAACACTGAAGCTTTCTTT. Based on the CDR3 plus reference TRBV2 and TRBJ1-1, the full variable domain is EPEVTQTPSHQVTQMGQEVILRCVPISNHLYFYWYRQILGQKVEFLVSFYNNEISEKSEIFDDQFSVERPDGSNFTLKIRSTKLEDSAMYFCASSEIPGQGNTEAFFGQGTRLTVV.